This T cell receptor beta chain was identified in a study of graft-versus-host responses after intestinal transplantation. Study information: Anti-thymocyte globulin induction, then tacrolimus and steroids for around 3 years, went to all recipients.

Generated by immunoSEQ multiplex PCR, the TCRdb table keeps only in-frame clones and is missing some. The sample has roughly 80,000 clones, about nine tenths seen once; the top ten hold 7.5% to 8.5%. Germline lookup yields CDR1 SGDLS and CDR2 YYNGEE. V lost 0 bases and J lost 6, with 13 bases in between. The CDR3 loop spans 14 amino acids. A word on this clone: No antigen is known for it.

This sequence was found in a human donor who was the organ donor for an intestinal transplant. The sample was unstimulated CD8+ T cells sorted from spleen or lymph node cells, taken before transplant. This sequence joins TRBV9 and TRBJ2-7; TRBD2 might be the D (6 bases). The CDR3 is CASSVGVSGGEQYF. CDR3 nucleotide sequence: TGTGCCAGCAGCGTAGGTGTTAGCGGTGGCGAGCAGTACTTC. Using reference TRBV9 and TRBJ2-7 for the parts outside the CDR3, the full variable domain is DSGVTQTPKHLITATGQRVTLRCSPRSGDLSVYWYQQSLDQGLQFLIQYYNGEERAKGNILERFSAQQFPDLHSELNLSSLELGDSALYFCASSVGVSGGEQYFGPGTRLTVT.